This TCR beta chain was observed in a study of T cell responses to AZD1222 COVID-19 vaccine. The germline gives CDR1 LGHDT, CDR2 YNNKEL (reference sequence). After removal of 2 bases from V and 4 bases from J, the junction contained 1 base not matched to a gene. This CDR3 contains 13 residues. The data were produced by immunoSEQ multiplex PCR, yet TCRdb's version contains in-frame clones alone and is incomplete. The table records about 180,000 clones, roughly 88% of them present only once. The receptor was isolated from an adult in good health. The material was peripheral blood, obtained on day 0 of AZD1222 vaccination. V is TRBV3-1 (or the pseudogene TRBV3-2) and J is TRBJ2-7; 8 bases are shared with TRBD1. The CDR3 spells CASSQTGGYEQYF. Here the CDR3 DNA reads TGTGCCAGCAGCCAAACAGGGGGGTACGAGCAGTACTTC.